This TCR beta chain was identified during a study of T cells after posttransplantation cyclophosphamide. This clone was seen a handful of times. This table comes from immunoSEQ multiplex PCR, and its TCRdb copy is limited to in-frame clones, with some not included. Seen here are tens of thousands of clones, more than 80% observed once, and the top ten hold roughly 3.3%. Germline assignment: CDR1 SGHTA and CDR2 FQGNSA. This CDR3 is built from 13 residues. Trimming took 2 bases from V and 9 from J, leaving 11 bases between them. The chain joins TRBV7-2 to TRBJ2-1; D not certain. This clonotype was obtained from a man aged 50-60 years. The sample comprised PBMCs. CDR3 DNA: TGTGCCAGCAGCTTACGTTTCAAGAGTGAGCAGTTCTTC. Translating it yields CASSLRFKSEQFF.